The 4 T cell receptor beta chains below were found in one sample sequenced in a study of blood T cells in healthy people across ages. The second PCR ran about 6 to 12 cycles with a sample-barcoded 5' primer and J-beta primers. Each CDR3 protein gets one entry after TCRdb re-called the 5' RACE reads with MiXCR. The table shows 1.4 million or so distinct CDR3 sequences, with 35% to 45% occurring only once. The sample taken for sequencing was blood. The receptors come from a woman aged 18-35 years in good health.

Notes on this clonotype: Relative to the germline gene, one junction end is altered; a read error may explain this. Here the CDR3 DNA reads TGTGCCTGCAGCTTAATTGCGGCAGGGGGCAACTATGGCTACACCTTC. Translating it yields CACSLIAAGGNYGYTF. The V and J genes are TRBV7-2 and TRBJ1-2, with 8 bases lining up with TRBD1. Germline-derived CDR1 and CDR2 are SGHTA and FQGNSA. This CDR3 is built from 16 residues.

This chain joins TRBV5-1 and TRBJ2-5, with a weak D call TRBD2 (5 bases). This CDR3 is 12 amino acids long. With 7 bases removed from V and 1 base from J, the gap between germline ends came to 8 bases. Germline assignment: CDR1 SGHRS and CDR2 YFSETQ. This chain's CDR3 is CASGRSQETQYF. The CDR3 bases are TGCGCCAGCGGGAGATCCCAAGAGACCCAGTACTTC.

This clonotype occurred once. The V gene is TRBV3-1, the J gene TRBJ1-1; no definite D call. Germline V gene sequence: CDR1 LGHDT, CDR2 YNNKEL (reference sequence). The V end lost 3 bases, the J end lost 1 base, and 15 bases lay between the germline ends. The length of the CDR3 is 16 residues. CDR3 DNA sequence: TGTGCCAGCAGCCACGGGAACACGCTGCGGAACACTGAAGCTTTCTTT. The encoded protein is CASSHGNTLRNTEAFF. Filled out from reference TRBV3-1 and TRBJ1-1, the complete variable domain reads DTAVSQTPKYLVTQMGNDKSIKCEQNLGHDTMYWYKQDSKKFLKIMFSYNNKELIINETVPNRFSPKSPDKAHLNLHINSLELGDSAVYFCASSHGNTLRNTEAFFGQGTRLTVV.

The chain is built from TRBV6-1 and TRBJ2-1; 10 nucleotides agree with TRBD2. Trimming cost V 6 bases and J 0 bases; bases outside gene matches: 11. From germline, CDR1 is MNHNS and CDR2 SASEGT. The CDR3 covers 18 residues. This CDR3 reads CASRRSGRAGTSYNEQFF. The DNA for the CDR3 is TGTGCCAGCAGACGAAGCGGGAGGGCCGGGACCTCCTACAATGAGCAGTTCTTC.